Listed here is a single T cell receptor (beta chain). Its antigen is unidentified. Method: immunoSEQ multiplex PCR; TCRdb's copy keeps in-frame clones and lacks some. The sample carries around 110,000 clones, 93% recorded once. These data belong to a study of T cell responses to AZD1222 COVID-19 vaccine. Overall study: Recipients boosted at about 4 weeks or about 12 weeks are pooled. General study findings and limits: Repertoire sampling was restricted to post-peak T cell response timepoints.

Trimming took 8 bases from V and 13 from J; bases not matched to a gene: 10. There are 12 residues in the CDR3. Germline values: CDR1 MNHEY, CDR2 SMNVEV (reference sequence). This material consisted of peripheral blood, taken on day 0 of AZD1222 vaccination. V gene TRBV27 combines with J gene TRBJ2-2, with TRBD2 matching 7 bases. This TCR derives from an adult in good health. The DNA for the CDR3 is TGTGCCAGCCTCCCACGGGGAGGGCGGCTGTTTTTT. Translating it yields CASLPRGGRLFF.